The 25 T cell receptor beta chains in this list originate from one sample, sequenced in a study of shared T cell receptors in the human thymus. Only in-frame clones appear in the TCRdb table, and some are missing; sequencing was by immunoSEQ multiplex PCR. This sample yields some 640,000 clones, of which roughly 86% are seen a single time; under 0.01% belongs to the top ten. The data were also submitted as part of a second study, on human thymus T cells.

Sequencing was performed on thymocytes. Every receptor here comes from a boy younger than two with a congenital heart defect.

This clone was counted a few times. The V call is TRBV29-1, the J call TRBJ2-7; perhaps TRBD1 as D (6 bases). Trimming cost V 4 bases and J 5 bases, with 12 bases left between them. CDR3 length equals 12 residues. Germline V lookup: CDR1 SQVTM, CDR2 ANQGSEA. This chain's CDR3 is CSVGQNRDEQYF. CDR3 sequence (DNA): TGCAGCGTTGGGCAAAACAGGGACGAGCAGTACTTC.

The rearrangement links TRBV7-7 to TRBJ2-1, with 7 bases matching TRBD2. CDR1 is SSHAT and CDR2 is FNYEAQ in the germline V gene (reference sequence). The CDR3 is 16 amino acids. The J segment lost 0 bases and the V segment lost 0 bases, leaving 2 bases of the junction unmatched. CDR3 loop: CASSLAGGNSYNEQFF. The CDR3, as DNA: TGTGCCAGCAGCTTAGCGGGGGGGAACTCCTACAATGAGCAGTTCTTC.

This clone was found once. This chain links TRBV6-5 with TRBJ1-5; D may be TRBD1 (6 bases). The germline V gene encodes CDR1 MNHEY and CDR2 SVGAGI. Deletions cut 5 bases from V and 0 bases from J, with 11 bases between. The CDR3 spans 15 residues. CDR3 sequence reads: CASSGLGGSNQPQHF. In DNA, the CDR3 is TGTGCCAGCAGTGGGTTAGGGGGTAGCAATCAGCCCCAGCATTTT.

This sequence joins TRBV7-2 and TRBJ1-5; 9 bases match TRBD1. Losses at the gene ends were 0 bases for V and 0 bases for J; bases not matched to a gene: 15. This CDR3 comprises 21 residues. CDR1 is SGHTA and CDR2 is FQGNSA in the germline V gene. This CDR3 reads CASSLAPTGGASNYSNQPQHF. CDR3 nucleotide sequence: TGTGCCAGCAGCTTAGCCCCTACAGGGGGCGCCTCCAATTATAGCAATCAGCCCCAGCATTTT.

The V call is TRBV19, the J call TRBJ1-2; TRBD1 matches at 9 bases. Germline CDR1 reads LNHDA; CDR2 reads SQIVND (reference sequence). J was trimmed by 4 bases and V by 7 bases; bases with no gene match: 4. The CDR3 is 13 amino acids. The CDR3 DNA reads as TGTGCCAGTACTAGGACAGGGGCCTATGGCTACACCTTC. It translates to CASTRTGAYGYTF.

The chain links TRBV5-6 to TRBJ1-1; maybe TRBD1 (5 bases). V lost 0 bases to trimming and J lost 5 bases, with 14 bases between them. CDR1 is SGHDT, CDR2 YYEEEE, per germline. The CDR3 loop spans 15 amino acids. The CDR3 loop is CASSLAKGLGTEAFF. The CDR3 bases are TGTGCCAGCAGCTTGGCCAAGGGGCTAGGGACTGAAGCTTTCTTT.

This clone was seen a single time. The rearrangement uses TRBV5-1 and TRBJ2-5, with 8 bases aligning to TRBD1. Germline CDR1 is SGHRS and CDR2 is YFSETQ. J lost 5 bases, V lost 3 bases, and 12 bases had no gene match. The CDR3 loop spans 16 amino acids. The DNA for the CDR3 is TGCGCCAGCAGCTGGATTCGACAGGGGTTGTGGGAGACCCAGTACTTC. Translating it yields CASSWIRQGLWETQYF.

The V call is TRBV19, the J call TRBJ1-5; D is undetermined. The CDR3 consists of 14 residues. V lost 5 bases to trimming and J lost 5 bases, with 13 bases between them. CDR1 is LNHDA and CDR2 is SQIVND in the germline V gene (reference sequence). CDR3 in DNA: TGTGCCAGTAGTGACATGATCCAAGATCAGCCCCAGCATTTT. Its protein product is CASSDMIQDQPQHF. The variable domain in full, completed from reference TRBV19 and TRBJ1-5, reads DGGITQSPKYLFRKEGQNVTLSCEQNLNHDAMYWYRQDPGQGLRLIYYSQIVNDFQKGDIAEGYSVSREKKESFPLTVTSAQKNPTAFYLCASSDMIQDQPQHFGDGTRLSIL.

The chain joins TRBV29-1 to TRBJ2-1; TRBD2 agrees at 7 bases. The germline gives CDR1 SQVTM, CDR2 ANQGSEA. The CDR3 spans 14 residues. Trimming cost V 8 bases and J 0 bases; bases outside gene matches: 7. The CDR3 spells CSTSWGGSYNEQFF. The DNA of the CDR3 is TGCAGCACCAGTTGGGGGGGCTCCTACAATGAGCAGTTCTTC.

This chain connects TRBV5-4 to TRBJ2-1; 9 bases fit TRBD2. In germline, CDR1 is SGHNT, CDR2 YYREEE (reference sequence). CDR3 size: 12 residues. The J segment lost 15 bases and the V segment lost 3 bases, leaving 7 bases of the junction unmatched. The CDR3 region has the DNA TGTGCCAGCAGCTCCTCTAGCGGGGAGGTGTTCTTC. It translates to CASSSSSGEVFF.

The genes are TRBV5-6 and TRBJ2-7, with 7 bases identical to TRBD1. This CDR3 is 18 amino acids long. Germline assignment: CDR1 SGHDT and CDR2 YYEEEE. With V trimmed by 4 bases and J by 0 bases, 16 bases remained unmatched. The chain's CDR3 is CASSPFTGVWGSSYEQYF. The CDR3 DNA is TGTGCCAGCAGCCCCTTTACAGGGGTCTGGGGGAGCTCCTACGAGCAGTACTTC.

The V and J genes are TRBV10-3 and TRBJ2-7; 13 bases fit TRBD2. Per germline, CDR1 ENHRY and CDR2 SYGVKD. The CDR3 extends over 14 amino acids. V was clipped by 6 bases and J by 5 bases; unmatched bases: 4. The CDR3 protein is CAIRIGLAGDEQYF. The CDR3, as DNA: TGTGCCATCAGGATTGGACTAGCGGGAGACGAGCAGTACTTC.

The V gene is TRBV20-1, the J gene TRBJ1-2; tentatively, D is TRBD1 (5 bases). Between the trimmed V and J ends, which lost 4 bases and 6 bases, there was a span of 9 bases. The CDR3 loop spans 11 amino acids. Germline V gene data show CDR1 as DFQATT and CDR2 as SNEGSKA (reference sequence). DNA of the CDR3: TGCAGTGCTATCGGCAGGGATGGCTACACCTTC. This codes for CSAIGRDGYTF.

The chain uses TRBV9 and TRBJ2-3; D gene unclear. The germline V and J ends were trimmed by 3 bases and 4 bases, with 18 bases remaining between them. From germline, CDR1 is SGDLS and CDR2 YYNGEE. The CDR3 is made up of 16 amino acids. As DNA, the CDR3 is TGTGCCAGCAGCGGTAATAAGCCCCGGCTAGCAGATACGCAGTATTTT. This translates into CASSGNKPRLADTQYF.

This chain links TRBV9 with TRBJ1-6; 10 bases match TRBD1. CDR1 is SGDLS, CDR2 YYNGEE, per germline. J was trimmed by 0 bases and V by 1 base; bases with no gene match: 10. The CDR3 has 20 residues. CDR3 bases: TGTGCCAGCAGCGTATTCGGGGGGACAGGGGAAAGCTCCTATAATTCACCCCTCCACTTT. Translating it yields CASSVFGGTGESSYNSPLHF.

For the CDR3, the DNA is TGCGCCAGCAGCTTGGAGACTGGGTGCAATGAGCAGTTCTTC. The encoded protein is CASSLETGCNEQFF. The V and J genes are TRBV5-1 and TRBJ2-1; D uncertain. Per germline, CDR1 SGHRS and CDR2 YFSETQ. The CDR3 is 14 residues long. V lost 0 bases and J lost 6, with 10 bases in between.

The gene calls are TRBV6-5 and TRBJ2-7; weak D call: TRBD1 (5 bases). Trimming left V 1 base short and J 5 bases short, with 12 bases between. The CDR3 spans 14 residues. Germline loops: CDR1 MNHEY, CDR2 SVGAGI. CDR3 DNA sequence: TGTGCCAGCAGTTACTACAGGAGTTCCCACGAGCAGTACTTC. It translates to CASSYYRSSHEQYF.

The rearrangement uses TRBV5-1 and TRBJ2-7, with 11 bases lining up with TRBD2. V shed 4 bases and J 3 bases; nucleotides not matched to a gene: 6. Germline values: CDR1 SGHRS, CDR2 YFSETQ. This CDR3 contains 15 residues. The CDR3 region has the DNA TGCGCCAGCAGCAGGGGACTAGCGGAGGGCTACGAGCAGTACTTC. Amino acid sequence: CASSRGLAEGYEQYF.

This clone was counted a few times. The chain employs TRBV19 and TRBJ1-3; TRBD1 might be the D (5 bases). Trimming cost V 5 bases and J 7 bases, with 15 bases left between them. This CDR3 has 14 amino acids. Germline CDR1 LNHDA, CDR2 SQIVND (reference sequence). The CDR3 loop is CASSGRTFGNTIYF. CDR3 bases: TGTGCCAGTAGTGGAAGGACATTCGGGAACACCATATATTTT.

This chain links TRBV6-1 with TRBJ2-7; TRBD2 matches 8 bases. The CDR3 has 15 residues. The J segment lost 3 bases and the V segment lost 2 bases, leaving 6 bases of the junction unmatched. CDR1 and CDR2 (germline): MNHNS, SASEGT. CDR3 in DNA: TGTGCCAGCAGTGAACTACTAGCGGAGCACTACGAGCAGTACTTC. Amino acids: CASSELLAEHYEQYF.

CDR3 coding DNA: TGTGCCAGCAGTCTTAGCGGGAGAGGCTACGAGCAGTACTTC. Residues: CASSLSGRGYEQYF. This rearrangement joins TRBV6-5 to TRBJ2-7, with TRBD2 matching 9 bases. CDR1 and CDR2 from the germline V gene are MNHEY and SVGAGI. J lost 3 bases, V lost 5 bases, and 5 bases had no gene match. CDR3 length: 14 residues.

The CDR3 nucleotides are TGCGCCAGCAGCCAAGGGGTTATGTTGGGACAGGGTGGTTCGGGGCAGTTCTTC. The encoded protein is CASSQGVMLGQGGSGQFF. This rearrangement joins TRBV4-3 to TRBJ2-1; 9 nucleotides align to TRBD1. J was trimmed by 12 bases and V by 1 base; bases with no gene match: 19. Germline values: CDR1 LGHNA, CDR2 YSLEER. This CDR3 region has 18 residues.

The V call is TRBV2, the J call TRBJ1-6, with TRBD1 matching over 11 bases. With 5 bases clipped from V and 0 bases from J, the junction kept 12 bases outside the gene matches. Germline assignment: CDR1 SNHLY and CDR2 FYNNEI. This CDR3 region has 20 residues. The CDR3 DNA reads as TGTGCCAGCAGTTCCGGGACAGGGGGGCATACTTCCTCCTATAATTCACCCCTCCACTTT. Its translation: CASSSGTGGHTSSYNSPLHF.

This sequence joins TRBV5-1 and TRBJ1-1, with 7 bases identical to TRBD1. Germline assignment: CDR1 SGHRS and CDR2 YFSETQ. Germline trimming cut 4 bases from V and 2 bases from J; bases unmatched to any gene: 11. The CDR3 has 16 amino acids. Here the CDR3 reads CASSHSDRAPNTEAFF. CDR3 bases: TGCGCCAGCAGCCACTCCGACAGGGCCCCTAACACTGAAGCTTTCTTT.

This clone was detected a few times. J is TRBJ2-4 and V is TRBV4-3; 8 bases agree with TRBD2. J gave up 2 bases and V 6 bases, and 15 bases lay outside the gene matches. The CDR3 consists of 18 residues. Germline V gene lookup returns CDR1 LGHNA and CDR2 YSLEER. CDR3: CASRFDPGTSISKNIQYF. CDR3 DNA: TGCGCCAGCAGGTTTGATCCCGGGACTAGTATATCCAAAAACATTCAGTACTTC.